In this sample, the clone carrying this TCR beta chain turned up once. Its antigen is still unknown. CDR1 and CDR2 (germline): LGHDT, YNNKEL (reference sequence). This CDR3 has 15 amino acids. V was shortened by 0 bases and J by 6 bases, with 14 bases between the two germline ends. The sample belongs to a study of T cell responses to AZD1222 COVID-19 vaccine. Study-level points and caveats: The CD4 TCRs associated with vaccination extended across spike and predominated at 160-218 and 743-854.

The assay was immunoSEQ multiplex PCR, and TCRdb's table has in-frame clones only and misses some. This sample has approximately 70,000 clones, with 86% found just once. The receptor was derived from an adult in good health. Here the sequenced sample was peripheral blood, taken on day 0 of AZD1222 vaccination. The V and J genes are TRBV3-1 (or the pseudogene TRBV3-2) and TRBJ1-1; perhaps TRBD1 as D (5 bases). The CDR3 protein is CASSQDIGGDAEAFF. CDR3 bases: TGTGCCAGCAGCCAAGATATCGGGGGGGACGCTGAAGCTTTCTTT.